What follows are 3 T cell receptor beta chains derived from one specimen sequenced in a study of blood T cell repertoires in COVID-19. Sequenced by immunoSEQ multiplex PCR; TCRdb stores in-frame clones only, minus some. Among 250,000 to 400,000 clones listed, around nine tenths were seen once. Source material: PBMCs or T cells enriched from blood (not recorded which). The receptors stem from a man between 60 and 75 years old who had recovered from COVID-19.

The chain links TRBV9 to TRBJ2-1, with 8 positions matching TRBD2. CDR1 SGDLS and CDR2 YYNGEE come from the germline V gene. This CDR3 contains 16 residues. With V trimmed by 0 bases and J by 6 bases, 8 bases remained unmatched. As DNA, the CDR3 is TGTGCCAGCAGCGTAGTCCCCGGGAGGGCCCTCAATGAGCAGTTCTTC. This codes for CASSVVPGRALNEQFF.

This chain joins TRBV4-1 and TRBJ2-7, with 10 bases matching TRBD1. Trimming at V came to 3 bases and at J to 5 bases, leaving 7 bases not matched to a gene. The CDR3 is 15 amino acids. CDR1 and CDR2 (germline): MGHRA, YSYEKL. DNA of the CDR3: TGCGCCAGCAGCCAGCCGGACAGGGGGTCCCACGAGCAGTACTTC. Translating gives CASSQPDRGSHEQYF.

V and J are TRBV2 and TRBJ2-1, with 8 bases lining up with TRBD2. CDR1 is SNHLY and CDR2 is FYNNEI in the germline V gene. This CDR3 has 12 amino acids. Trimming removed 6 bases from V and 13 bases from J; junction bases left unmatched: 8. The DNA of the CDR3 is TGTGCCAGCAGAGAGCGGGAGTACGTCCAGTTCTTC. The encoded protein is CASREREYVQFF.